A single sample is the source of the 10 T cell receptor beta chains below, sequenced in a study of early T cells in non-severe SARS-CoV-2 infection. TCRdb ran MiXCR on the 5' RACE reads and lists one entry per CDR3 protein. The data show roughly 34,000 distinct CDR3 sequences, with approximately 5% seen just once and approximately 8% held by the top ten. The sequenced sample was whole blood. These receptors originate from an adult who was a healthcare worker with PCR-confirmed SARS-CoV-2 infection or an uninfected control (not recorded which).

This clonotype came up many times. The CDR3 loop is CASSLVGITDTQYF. The CDR3 nucleotides are TGTGCCAGCAGCTTGGTAGGGATCACAGATACGCAGTATTTT. The chain recombines TRBV5-5 with TRBJ2-3; D remains ambiguous. In germline, CDR1 is SGHKS, CDR2 YYEKEE (reference sequence). Deletions cut 0 bases from V and 2 bases from J, with 7 bases between. The CDR3 runs 14 residues.

The rearrangement uses TRBV9 and TRBJ1-4; 10 bases match TRBD1. Germline CDR1 is SGDLS and CDR2 is YYNGEE. The CDR3 is 17 amino acids. V lost 4 bases, J lost 0 bases, and 6 bases stayed unmatched. The CDR3 reads CASSSRDRGATNEKLFF. CDR3 DNA sequence: TGTGCCAGCAGCTCCCGGGACAGGGGAGCAACTAATGAAAAACTGTTTTTT.

This clonotype was recorded at least ten times. The J gene is TRBJ2-3, the V gene TRBV5-1; the match to TRBD2 covers 14 bases. The CDR3 loop spans 13 amino acids. After removal of 4 bases from V and 11 bases from J, the junction contained 3 bases not matched to a gene. Germline-derived CDR1 and CDR2 are SGHRS and YFSETQ. CDR3 nucleotide sequence: TGCGCCAGCAGCCCGGGGACTAGCGGGGGGCAGTATTTT. This gives the protein CASSPGTSGGQYF.

V gene TRBV5-1 combines with J gene TRBJ2-2; D is uncertain. The CDR3 runs 15 residues. Trimming shortened V by 5 bases and J by 2 bases, and 13 bases separated the two germline ends. The germline V gene encodes CDR1 SGHRS and CDR2 YFSETQ. CDR3 coding DNA: TGCGCCAGCAGTGTCCCGCCAGCTAACACCGGGGAGCTGTTTTTT. This codes for CASSVPPANTGELFF.

This clonotype was detected many times. This chain links TRBV7-2 with TRBJ2-4, with a possible D match to TRBD2 (5 bases). The CDR3 has 15 amino acids. V was shortened by 1 base and J by 2 bases, with 9 bases between the two germline ends. Germline CDR1 and CDR2: SGHTA and FQGNSA. The CDR3 DNA is TGTGCCAGCAGCTTAGTCGGGATTACCAAAAACATTCAGTACTTC. Protein sequence: CASSLVGITKNIQYF.

This clonotype was detected a few times. The J gene is TRBJ1-3, the V gene TRBV7-6; 7 nucleotides match TRBD1. The CDR3 covers 16 residues. V trimming: 3 bases; J trimming: 0 bases; junction bases outside the gene matches: 5. The germline CDR1 and CDR2 sequences are SGHVS and FNYEAQ. In DNA, the CDR3 is TGTGCCAGCAGCTTGTACGGGACAGACTCTGGAAACACCATATATTTT. Its protein is CASSLYGTDSGNTIYF.

This chain connects TRBV7-2 to TRBJ2-7; weak D call: TRBD2 (6 bases). Germline CDR1 SGHTA, CDR2 FQGNSA. The CDR3 loop spans 14 amino acids. The V end lost 3 bases, the J end lost 5 bases, and 14 bases lay between the germline ends. The CDR3 sequence: CASSFTPGGNEQYF. CDR3 in DNA: TGTGCCAGCAGCTTTACCCCAGGAGGGAACGAGCAGTACTTC.

This clonotype was detected many times. This chain joins TRBV20-1 and TRBJ1-5; D gene uncertain. Germline loops: CDR1 DFQATT, CDR2 SNEGSKA (reference sequence). V shed 5 bases and J shed 7 bases, with 9 bases lying between them. The CDR3 length is 11 residues. The CDR3: CSAGQGQPQHF. In DNA, the CDR3 is TGCAGTGCTGGGCAAGGACAGCCCCAGCATTTT.

This clonotype was picked up a small number of times. V and J are TRBV7-8 and TRBJ2-7; perhaps TRBD2 as D (6 bases). The CDR3 is 12 amino acids. Germline V gives CDR1 SGHVS, CDR2 FQNEAQ. The V gene lost 3 bases and the J gene lost 6 bases, with 9 bases spanning the gap. The CDR3 spells CASSLGGSEQYF. CDR3 nucleotide sequence: TGTGCCAGCAGCTTGGGGGGATCCGAGCAGTACTTC.

Ten or more counts support this clonotype. CDR3 nucleotide sequence: TGCAGCGTCCTAACAGGGTCCACTGAAGCTTTCTTT. Protein sequence: CSVLTGSTEAFF. This chain connects TRBV29-1 to TRBJ1-1, with D possibly matching TRBD1 (6 bases). The germline V gene has CDR1 SQVTM and CDR2 ANQGSEA. This CDR3 has 12 amino acids. Trimming removed 6 bases at V and 4 bases at J, with 12 bases between.